This T cell receptor beta chain emerged from a study of T-cell reconstitution after alpha-beta-depleted transplantation in children. Unique molecular identifiers tagged the TCRbeta library. TCRdb analysed the PCR reads with MiXCR anew, one entry per CDR3 protein. The sample lists about 110,000 distinct CDR3 sequences; under 13% were seen once. The CDR3 loop spans 16 amino acids. Germline V CDR1 and CDR2: MDHEN, SYDVKM. Trimming removed 7 bases from V and 1 base from J; junction bases left unmatched: 9. As regards this clonotype: The antigen remains unidentified.

General observations from the study: Recipient T cells and thymic progenitors that survived gave rise to the high TCRbeta diversity observed at day 60 in some patients. As was reported, about two months after transplant, alpha-beta T cells came from several hundred expanded graft clones.

The TCR comes from a boy younger than 10 with acute lymphoblastic leukemia, due to receive a stem cell transplant. V gene TRBV28 combines with J gene TRBJ2-2; 7 bases are a match to TRBD2. The sample in question was PBMCs, obtained before TCRalphabeta/CD19-depleted stem cell transplant. CDR3 DNA: TGTGCCAGCATCGCCGGGCGGGAGTGGAACACCGGGGAGCTGTTTTTT. It translates to CASIAGREWNTGELFF.